The 25 T cell receptor beta chains below all came from one sample that was sequenced in a study of blood T cell repertoires in COVID-19. Assay: immunoSEQ multiplex PCR; the TCRdb copy retains only in-frame clones and omits some. Of tens of thousands of clones in the sample, approximately 91% were seen once. The material sequenced was peripheral blood. The receptors here all came from a man between 65 and 85 years old with acute or convalescent COVID-19.

The chain is built from TRBV24-1 and TRBJ2-5; TRBD2 matches at 9 bases. Germline V lookup: CDR1 KGHDR, CDR2 SFDVKD. This CDR3 has 16 amino acids. V was pared by 0 bases and J by 1 base, with 2 bases of the junction left unmatched. Here the CDR3 reads CATSDLGGLAQETQYF. The CDR3 nucleotides are TGTGCCACCAGTGATTTGGGGGGACTAGCCCAAGAGACCCAGTACTTC.

The chain couples TRBV4-1 to TRBJ2-5; a possible D gene is TRBD2 (7 bases). Germline CDR1 is MGHRA and CDR2 is YSYEKL. The CDR3 contains 16 residues. The V end lost 0 bases, the J end lost 7 bases, and 18 bases lay between the germline ends. CDR3 region: CASSQEGGGGRGTQYF. The CDR3 DNA follows: TGCGCCAGCAGCCAAGAGGGTGGCGGGGGCCGCGGGACCCAGTACTTC.

Relative to its sample, this clone is medium-sized. The chain recombines TRBV9 with TRBJ2-7; D ambiguous. Trimming shortened V by 0 bases and J by 0 bases, and 13 bases separated the two germline ends. This CDR3 spans 16 amino acids. In germline, CDR1 is SGDLS, CDR2 YYNGEE. CDR3 DNA: TGTGCCAGCAGCGTAGGCCCTACAGTAGACTCCTACGAGCAGTACTTC. This gives the protein CASSVGPTVDSYEQYF.

This clone was counted a single time. The V call is TRBV5-6, the J call TRBJ1-1, with unresolved D. V lost 2 bases and J lost 5, with 10 bases in between. CDR3 length: 13 residues. Germline lookup yields CDR1 SGHDT and CDR2 YYEEEE. The CDR3, as DNA: TGTGCCAGCAGCTTATCGGCGGGGACTGAAGCTTTCTTT. This encodes CASSLSAGTEAFF.

The CDR3 spells CASSLNRNTGELFF. The CDR3 bases are TGTGCCAGCAGCTTAAACAGGAACACCGGGGAGCTGTTTTTT. The chain uses TRBV7-2 and TRBJ2-2; D unclear. CDR3 length: 14 amino acids. V shed 2 bases and J shed 1 base, with 5 bases lying between them. Germline V lookup: CDR1 SGHTA, CDR2 FQGNSA.

The table lists this clone with a count of one. The V gene is TRBV19, the J gene TRBJ2-7; TRBD1 agrees at 8 bases. The CDR3 covers 14 residues. CDR1 and CDR2 (germline): LNHDA, SQIVND (reference sequence). Unmatched junction bases numbered 9, after V lost 9 bases and J lost 2 bases. CDR3 protein: CASKGGTGPYEQYF. As DNA, the CDR3 is TGTGCCAGCAAAGGGGGGACAGGTCCCTACGAGCAGTACTTC.

The J gene is TRBJ2-3, the V gene TRBV7-2; 12 bases align to TRBD2. V lost 3 bases and J lost 4; bases outside the gene matches: 5. Germline V lookup: CDR1 SGHTA, CDR2 FQGNSA. The CDR3 runs 16 residues. In nucleotides, the CDR3 is TGTGCCAGCAGCTTTCTAGCGGGGGGGGGCCCAGATACGCAGTATTTT. This codes for CASSFLAGGGPDTQYF.

The V gene is TRBV28, the J gene TRBJ1-1; unclear D gene. Trimming removed 0 bases at V and 5 bases at J, with 13 bases between. The CDR3 has 15 amino acids. CDR1 and CDR2 from the germline V gene are MDHEN and SYDVKM. The CDR3 region has the DNA TGTGCCAGCAGTTTATGGGGCTCCCGCGGGACTGAAGCTTTCTTT. Its translation is CASSLWGSRGTEAFF.

V and J are TRBV28 and TRBJ1-5; D not certain. Germline V lookup: CDR1 MDHEN, CDR2 SYDVKM. V lost 5 bases, J lost 0 bases, and 5 bases lay in between. The CDR3 loop spans 13 amino acids. The CDR3 here is CASSHYSNQPQHF. CDR3 nucleotides: TGTGCCAGCAGTCACTATAGCAATCAGCCCCAGCATTTT.

The chain uses TRBV24-1 and TRBJ2-1; D might be TRBD1 (6 bases). Trimming took off 5 bases at V and 10 bases at J, with 17 bases between the two ends. This CDR3 is built from 14 residues. The V gene's germline CDR1 is KGHDR and CDR2 SFDVKD. As DNA, the CDR3 is TGTGCCACCAGTGGCATTCCAGGGGTGGGAGAGCAGTTCTTC. Protein sequence: CATSGIPGVGEQFF.

This sequence joins TRBV4-2 and TRBJ1-5; 9 nucleotides agree with TRBD1. Unmatched junction bases numbered 5, after V lost 0 bases and J lost 5 bases. This CDR3 comprises 16 residues. Germline V CDR1 and CDR2: LGHNA, YNFKEQ. In nucleotides, the CDR3 is TGTGCCAGCAGCCAAGATGCGGACAGGGGATATCAGCCCCAGCATTTT. This codes for CASSQDADRGYQPQHF.

The chain has TRBV14 and TRBJ1-4, with D possibly matching TRBD1 (5 bases). The CDR3 has 15 amino acids. Between the trimmed V and J ends, which lost 1 base and 1 base, there was a span of 7 bases. Germline V lookup: CDR1 SGHDN, CDR2 FVKESK. The CDR3 DNA sequence: TGTGCCAGCAGCCAAGTGGGGGGAACTAATGAAAAACTGTTTTTT. Its translation is CASSQVGGTNEKLFF.

The rearrangement links TRBV7-6 to TRBJ1-5, with 9 bases fitting TRBD1. V trimming: 1 base; J trimming: 5 bases; junction bases outside the gene matches: 0. Germline lookup yields CDR1 SGHVS and CDR2 FNYEAQ. The CDR3 covers 14 residues. For the CDR3, the DNA is TGTGCCAGCAGCTTAGGGACAGGGGATCAGCCCCAGCATTTT. This codes for CASSLGTGDQPQHF.

The V and J genes are TRBV14 and TRBJ1-1; 9 bases map to TRBD1. Unmatched junction bases numbered 8, after V lost 1 base and J lost 5 bases. Germline loops: CDR1 SGHDN, CDR2 FVKESK. The length of the CDR3 is 16 residues. The CDR3 reads CASSQGYRGRRTEAFF. CDR3 sequence (DNA): TGTGCCAGCAGCCAAGGCTACAGGGGGCGCAGAACTGAAGCTTTCTTT.

The rearrangement joins TRBV18 to TRBJ2-1; 10 nucleotides agree with TRBD2. CDR1 is KGHSH, CDR2 LQKENI, per germline. The V segment lost 4 bases and the J segment 7 bases; nucleotides outside the gene matches: 4. This CDR3 has 14 amino acids. The CDR3 spells CASSLTSGVNEQFF. The CDR3 DNA sequence: TGTGCCAGCTCACTTACTAGCGGGGTAAATGAGCAGTTCTTC.

This chain uses TRBV4-1 with TRBJ2-3, with TRBD2 identical over 8 bases. Germline values: CDR1 MGHRA, CDR2 YSYEKL. The CDR3 is 18 residues long. J lost 0 bases, V lost 3 bases, and 11 bases had no gene match. CDR3 nucleotides: TGCGCCAGCAGCCAGTTCCAGCGGGGGCCATTTAGCACAGATACGCAGTATTTT. Translated, it gives CASSQFQRGPFSTDTQYF.

This chain's CDR3 is CASSPTGSYGYTF. The CDR3, as DNA: TGTGCCAGCAGTCCCACAGGGTCCTATGGCTACACCTTC. The J gene is TRBJ1-2, the V gene TRBV6-2 or TRBV6-3; maybe TRBD1 (6 bases). The V and J ends lost 5 bases and 4 bases respectively, with 11 bases between them. Germline loops: CDR1 MNHEY, CDR2 SVGEGT. The CDR3 totals 13 residues.

This chain connects TRBV3-1 (or the pseudogene TRBV3-2) to TRBJ2-7; 16 nucleotides line up with TRBD2. Germline V gene sequence: CDR1 LGHDT, CDR2 YNNKEL (reference sequence). The CDR3 consists of 18 residues. The junction had 12 bases not matched to a gene; V was cut back by 5 bases and J by 5 bases. The CDR3 DNA reads as TGTGCCAGCAGCGCGTCGCCCAGGGGACTAGCGGGGGGGCACGAGCAGTACTTC. It specifies CASSASPRGLAGGHEQYF.

This clone has a single count. This chain connects TRBV19 to TRBJ1-1, with D perhaps TRBD1 (6 bases). Trimming removed 1 base at V and 11 bases at J, with 20 bases between. This CDR3 is 15 amino acids long. Germline V gives CDR1 LNHDA, CDR2 SQIVND (reference sequence). In DNA form, the CDR3 reads TGTGCCAGTAGTATAGTCCCCTACCCGAGGGGGTCGGCTTTCTTT. This sequence encodes CASSIVPYPRGSAFF.

V usage is TRBV18 and J usage is TRBJ2-7; TRBD1 agrees at 7 bases. The CDR3 runs to 15 residues. The J segment lost 0 bases and the V segment lost 3 bases, leaving 5 bases of the junction unmatched. Germline loops: CDR1 KGHSH, CDR2 LQKENI. The CDR3 spells CASSPSGQSSYEQYF. The CDR3 DNA sequence: TGTGCCAGCTCACCGTCGGGACAGAGCTCCTACGAGCAGTACTTC.

The rearrangement joins TRBV7-2 to TRBJ2-7; 8 bases align to TRBD2. V lost 2 bases, J lost 0 bases, and 12 bases stayed unmatched. Germline V CDR1 and CDR2: SGHTA, FQGNSA. CDR3 length equals 18 residues. For the CDR3, the DNA is TGTGCCAGCAGCTTATCAGGCGGGGGGCAGGGTTTCTCCTACGAGCAGTACTTC. Protein product: CASSLSGGGQGFSYEQYF.

The chain carries TRBV10-2 and TRBJ1-5; weak D call: TRBD1 (5 bases). Deletions cut 6 bases from V and 6 bases from J, with 18 bases between. The CDR3 length is 15 residues. Looked up from germline, CDR1 is WSHSY and CDR2 is SAAADI. The CDR3 spells CASSREGLGGQPQHF. In DNA, the CDR3 is TGCGCCAGCAGCCGTGAGGGTCTGGGGGGTCAGCCCCAGCATTTT.

The CDR3 DNA follows: TGTGCCAGCAGCTTGACTTACAATGAGCAGTTCTTC. Residues: CASSLTYNEQFF. The chain carries TRBV11-3 and TRBJ2-1; D call uncertain. Trimming cost V 3 bases and J 4 bases, with 4 bases left between them. This CDR3 region has 12 residues. Germline loops: CDR1 SGHNT, CDR2 YENEEA.

The chain couples TRBV6-2 or TRBV6-3 to TRBJ2-3, with a weak D call TRBD1 (6 bases). With 3 bases removed from V and 0 bases from J, the gap between germline ends came to 16 bases. The CDR3 is 17 residues long. The germline V gene encodes CDR1 MNHEY and CDR2 SVGEGT. As DNA, the CDR3 is TGTGCCAGCAGTTATGGGTCAGGGGAAAGGAGCACAGATACGCAGTATTTT. Encoded protein: CASSYGSGERSTDTQYF.

This clone was detected once. The CDR3 here is CASSQEGRGGEKLFF. DNA for the CDR3: TGCGCCAGCAGCCAAGAAGGGCGGGGTGGTGAAAAACTGTTTTTT. The rearrangement joins TRBV4-3 to TRBJ1-4, with D unresolved. CDR3 length equals 15 residues. Deletions cut 0 bases from V and 7 bases from J, with 12 bases between. Germline assignment: CDR1 LGHNA and CDR2 YSLEER.